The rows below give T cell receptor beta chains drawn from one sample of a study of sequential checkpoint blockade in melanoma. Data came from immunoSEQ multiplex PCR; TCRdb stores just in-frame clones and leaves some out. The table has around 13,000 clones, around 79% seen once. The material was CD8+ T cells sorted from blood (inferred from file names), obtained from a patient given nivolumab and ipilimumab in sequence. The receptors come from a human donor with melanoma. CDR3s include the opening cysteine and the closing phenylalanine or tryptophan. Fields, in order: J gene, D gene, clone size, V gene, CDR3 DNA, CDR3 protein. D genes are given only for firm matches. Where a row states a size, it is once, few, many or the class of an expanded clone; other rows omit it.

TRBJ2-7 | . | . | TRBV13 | TGTGCCAGCAGCGGACAGTACGAGCAGTACTTC | CASSGQYEQYF
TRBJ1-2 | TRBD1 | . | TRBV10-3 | TGTGCCATCAGTGACGCTCGACAGGGGAAGACGTATGGCTACACCTTC | CAISDARQGKTYGYTF
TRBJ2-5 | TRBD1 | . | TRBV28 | TGTGCCAGCAGTTTATACGGGACAGGGTCGTTAGAGACCCAGTACTTC | CASSLYGTGSLETQYF
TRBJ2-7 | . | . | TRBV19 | TGTGCCAGTAGTCCAACGTCCAAGCCCTACGAGCAGTACTTC | CASSPTSKPYEQYF
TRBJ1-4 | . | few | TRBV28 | TGTGCCACCGAGGCCTTGGGATACTTACGGGGGGAAAAACTGTTTTTT | CATEALGYLRGEKLFF
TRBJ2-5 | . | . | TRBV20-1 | TGCAGTGCTCTAGGGACCCAGTACTTC | CSALGTQYF
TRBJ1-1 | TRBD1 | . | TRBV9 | TGTGCCAGCAGCGTAGCAGGACAGGGGAGCACTGAAGCTTTCTTT | CASSVAGQGSTEAFF
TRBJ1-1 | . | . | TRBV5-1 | TGCGCCAGCAGCTTGGACGGACTCATGAACACTGAAGCTTTCTTT | CASSLDGLMNTEAFF
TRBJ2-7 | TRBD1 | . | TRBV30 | TGTGCCTGGAGGGGGACAGAGTCCTACGAGCAGTACTTC | CAWRGTESYEQYF
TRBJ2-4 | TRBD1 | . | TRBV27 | TGTGCCAGCAGTCTAACACAGGGGGTAAACATTCAGTACTTC | CASSLTQGVNIQYF
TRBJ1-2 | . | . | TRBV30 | TGTGCCTGGAGTGTACCCGGGAATGGCTACACCTTC | CAWSVPGNGYTF
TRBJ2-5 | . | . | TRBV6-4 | TGTGCCAGCAGTGAAGGGGGTCTGCAAGAGACCCAGTACTTC | CASSEGGLQETQYF
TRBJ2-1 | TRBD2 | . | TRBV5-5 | TGTGCCAGCAGCTTGCTTGCGGGGGGGCCGGGTGAGCAGTTCTTC | CASSLLAGGPGEQFF
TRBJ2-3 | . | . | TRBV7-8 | TGTGCCAGCAGCCTCCCGGGGGGCTTCGAAACAGATACGCAGTATTTT | CASSLPGGFETDTQYF
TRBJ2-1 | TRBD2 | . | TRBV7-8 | TGTGCCAGCAGCCCTCTAGCGGGAGGGCCTAATGAGCAGTTCTTC | CASSPLAGGPNEQFF
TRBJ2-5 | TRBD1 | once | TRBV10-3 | TGTGCCATCAGTGAGCAAGAGGCCGGCAGGGGGTCCCAAGAGACCCAGTACTTC | CAISEQEAGRGSQETQYF
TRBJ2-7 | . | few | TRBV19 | TGTGCCAGTAGTTTTGGCACAGGCTACGAGCAGTACTTC | CASSFGTGYEQYF
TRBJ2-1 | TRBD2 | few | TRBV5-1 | TGCGCCAGCAGCGTCGCCCTAGCGGGGGCGGACGATGAGCAGTTCTTC | CASSVALAGADDEQFF
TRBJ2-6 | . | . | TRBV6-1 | TGTGCCAGCAGTGCACAGGGAGGGTCTGGGGCCAACGTCCTGACTTTC | CASSAQGGSGANVLTF
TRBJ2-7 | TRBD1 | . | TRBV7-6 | TGTGCCAGCAGCTTGGACAGGGGGCAAGACGAGCAGTACTTC | CASSLDRGQDEQYF
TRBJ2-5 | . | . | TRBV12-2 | TGTGCAAGTCGGCCGATGGCGGGGGGAAAAGAGACCCAGTACTTC | CASRPMAGGKETQYF
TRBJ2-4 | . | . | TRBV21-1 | TGTGCCAGCAGCACCTGTGGCAGTGAACAAGCCAAAAACATTCAGTACTTC | CASSTCGSEQAKNIQYF
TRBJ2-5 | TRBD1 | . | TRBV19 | TGTGCCAGTAGTATTGGGTCTGGGACAGGGGGATTTGGAGAGACCCAGTACTTC | CASSIGSGTGGFGETQYF
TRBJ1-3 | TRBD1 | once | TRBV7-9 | TGTGCCAGCAGCTCCGGGACAGGGGAGAAGGGAAACACCATATATTTT | CASSSGTGEKGNTIYF
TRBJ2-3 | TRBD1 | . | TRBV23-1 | TGCGCCAGCAGTCAACCGGACAGGAGCACAGATACGCAGTATTTT | CASSQPDRSTDTQYF
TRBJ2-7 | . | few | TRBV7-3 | TGTGCCAGCAGCTTATTGGGGGGAAAATACGAGTGGCAGTACTTC | CASSLLGGKYEWQYF
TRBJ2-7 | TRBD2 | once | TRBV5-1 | TGCGCCAGCAGCTTGGCTCCTAGCGGAGCTTACGATGAGCAGTACTTC | CASSLAPSGAYDEQYF
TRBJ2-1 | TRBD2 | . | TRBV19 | TGTGCCAGTAGTATCGCCGGGGGGGCCGTCAATGAGCAGTTCTTC | CASSIAGGAVNEQFF
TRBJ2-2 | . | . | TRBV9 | TGTGCCAGCAGCGTTGAGGAATCCGGGGAGCTGTTTTTT | CASSVEESGELFF
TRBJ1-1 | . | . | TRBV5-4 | TGTGCCAGCAGCTTTAGTGCGAGTACTGAAGCTTTCTTT | CASSFSASTEAFF
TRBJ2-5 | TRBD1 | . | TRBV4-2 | TGTGCCAGCAGCTTATTACAGGGGAAACAAGAGACCCAGTACTTC | CASSLLQGKQETQYF
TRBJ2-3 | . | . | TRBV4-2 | TGTGCCAGCAGCCAAGACAGGCTCACAGATACGCAGTATTTT | CASSQDRLTDTQYF
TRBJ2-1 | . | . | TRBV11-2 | TGTGCCAGCAGCTTAGGTGGGAGCTCCTACAATGAGCAGTTCTTC | CASSLGGSSYNEQFF
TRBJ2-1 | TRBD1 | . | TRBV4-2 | TGTGCCAGCAGCCACCGCATCGGACAGGGGTCCTACAATGAGCAGTTCTTC | CASSHRIGQGSYNEQFF
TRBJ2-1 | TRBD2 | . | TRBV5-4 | TGTGCCAGCACCCCCTTCGGGACTAGCTCGTACAATGAGCAGTTCTTC | CASTPFGTSSYNEQFF
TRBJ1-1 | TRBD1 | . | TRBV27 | TGTGCCAGCAGGCCTGGACAGGTAGTCTACACTGAAGCTTTCTTT | CASRPGQVVYTEAFF
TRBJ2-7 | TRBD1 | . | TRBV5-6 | TGTGCCAGCAGCCCGGGACAGGGTTACGCGCAGTACTTC | CASSPGQGYAQYF
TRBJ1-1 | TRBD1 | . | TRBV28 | TGTGCCAGCAGTTACCACGGACAGGGACTCATGAACACTGAAGCTTTCTTT | CASSYHGQGLMNTEAFF
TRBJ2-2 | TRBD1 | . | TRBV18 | TGTGCCAGCTCCCGAACCCCGGGACAGCCTCACACCGGGGAGCTGTTTTTT | CASSRTPGQPHTGELFF
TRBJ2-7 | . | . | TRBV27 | TGTGCCAGCAGTTTATCGGGCGGGACGTACAGCTCCTACGAGCAGTACTTC | CASSLSGGTYSSYEQYF
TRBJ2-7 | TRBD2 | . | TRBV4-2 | TGTGCCAGCAGCTTTGGGGGAGGGGTCTACGAGCAGTACTTC | CASSFGGGVYEQYF
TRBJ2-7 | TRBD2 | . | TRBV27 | TGTGCCAGCAGTTCGCCGGGACTAGCTCCCGAGCAGTACTTC | CASSSPGLAPEQYF
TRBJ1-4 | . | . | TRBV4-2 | TGTGCCAGCAGCCAAGATTTGGAGGGGCCGGCTGAAAAACTGTTTTTT | CASSQDLEGPAEKLFF
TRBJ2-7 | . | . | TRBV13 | TGTGCCAGCAGCAGAACCGGGTCGGGCTCCTACGAGCAGTACTTC | CASSRTGSGSYEQYF
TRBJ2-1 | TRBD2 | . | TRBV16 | TGTGCCAGCAGCCCCATGATCGGGACTAGCGAAAATGAGCAGTTCTTC | CASSPMIGTSENEQFF
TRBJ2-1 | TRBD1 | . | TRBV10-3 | TGTGCCATCAGGAACGGGACAGGGAACTACAATGAGCAGTTCTTC | CAIRNGTGNYNEQFF
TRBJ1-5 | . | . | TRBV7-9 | TGTGCCAGCAGCGGAATACAACAGGGTGGGAGCAATCAGCCCCAGCATTTT | CASSGIQQGGSNQPQHF
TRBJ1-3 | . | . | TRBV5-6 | TGTGCCAGCAGCTTTACTGAGGGAAACACCATATATTTT | CASSFTEGNTIYF
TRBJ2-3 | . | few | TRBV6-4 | TGTGCCAGCAGTGAACAAGCGGAACGCACAGATACGCAGTATTTT | CASSEQAERTDTQYF
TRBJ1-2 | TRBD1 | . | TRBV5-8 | TGTGCCAGCAGCTCAGACAGGGGCGATAATGGCTACACCTTC | CASSSDRGDNGYTF
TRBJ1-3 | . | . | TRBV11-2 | TGTGCCAGCAGTAATGACAGGCTCTTCTCTGGAAACACCATATATTTT | CASSNDRLFSGNTIYF
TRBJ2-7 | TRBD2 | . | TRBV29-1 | TGCAGCGTTACTAGCGGGAGAAGCTACGAGCAGTACTTC | CSVTSGRSYEQYF
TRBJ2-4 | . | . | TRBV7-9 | TGTGCCAGCAGCTCTGAGGGACTGGGATTGAACATTCAGTACTTC | CASSSEGLGLNIQYF
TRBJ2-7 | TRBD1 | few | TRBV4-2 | TGTGCCAGCAGCCAAGATCCCGGGACAGGGGGCTACGAGCAGTACTTC | CASSQDPGTGGYEQYF
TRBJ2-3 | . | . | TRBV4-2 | TGTGCCAGCAGCCAAGCAGGGGACGATACGCAGTATTTT | CASSQAGDDTQYF
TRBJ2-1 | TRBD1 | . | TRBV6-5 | TGTGCCAGCACCGGGACAGGGGTGATGTTCTTC | CASTGTGVMFF
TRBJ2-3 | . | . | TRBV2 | TGTGCCAGCAGCAGAACCCGACAGGAGAACACAGATACGCAGTATTTT | CASSRTRQENTDTQYF